This T cell receptor beta chain was captured by sequencing in a study of cytomegalovirus exposure and HLA in healthy donors. Trimming at V came to 7 bases and at J to 4 bases, leaving 19 bases not matched to a gene. The V gene's germline CDR1 is SQVTM and CDR2 ANQGSEA. The CDR3 totals 16 residues. Measured with immunoSEQ multiplex PCR; TCRdb has only the in-frame clones, and not every one. The table includes about 240,000 clones, more than 75% detected once. The donors were part of the validation cohort, which consisted of approximately 110 subjects and was separate from the first cohort of 666 subjects.

The sequence derives from a woman in her twenties or thirties in good health and CMV-seropositive. Source material: PBMCs. This chain connects TRBV29-1 to TRBJ2-7, with TRBD2 matching over 7 bases. The CDR3 spells CSATSFRREFSYEQYF. CDR3 nucleotide sequence: TGCAGCGCTACCTCTTTTCGGCGGGAGTTCTCGTACGAGCAGTACTTC.